This paragraph reports one T cell receptor beta chain. Sequencing was performed with immunoSEQ multiplex PCR; in TCRdb, only in-frame clones are kept and a portion is missing. The profile shows approximately 69,000 clones, approximately 88% of them singletons. The data are from a study of technical replicates of blood from a few donors. The CDR3 totals 14 residues. V dropped 5 bases and J dropped 5 bases, with 15 bases sitting between them. Germline lookup yields CDR1 SEHNR and CDR2 FQNEAQ (reference sequence). The specimen sequenced was PBMCs. The rearrangement links TRBV7-9 to TRBJ1-1; D gene ambiguous. The receptor comes from a human donor in good health. Some clones in this sample may be carry-over from other donors' samples. The CDR3 spells CASSRGPQRTEAFF. The CDR3 DNA is TGTGCCAGCAGCCGAGGGCCCCAGCGAACTGAAGCTTTCTTT.